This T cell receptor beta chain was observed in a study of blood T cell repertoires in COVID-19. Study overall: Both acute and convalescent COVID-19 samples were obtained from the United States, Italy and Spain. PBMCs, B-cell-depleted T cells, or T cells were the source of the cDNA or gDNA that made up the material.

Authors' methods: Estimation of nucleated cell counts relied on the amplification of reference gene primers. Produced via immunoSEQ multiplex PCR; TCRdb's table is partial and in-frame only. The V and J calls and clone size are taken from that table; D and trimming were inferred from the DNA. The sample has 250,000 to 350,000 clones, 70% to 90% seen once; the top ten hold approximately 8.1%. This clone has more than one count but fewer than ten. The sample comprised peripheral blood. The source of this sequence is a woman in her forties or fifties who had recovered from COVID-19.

Here the CDR3 reads CASSTIRAGTDTQYF. The CDR3 nucleotides read TGTGCCAGCAGCACCATCAGGGCGGGCACAGATACGCAGTATTTT. This chain connects TRBV21-1 to TRBJ2-3; the D call in the table, TRBD1, was not verified against the DNA. TRBV21-1 is labeled a pseudogene. The CDR3 sequence is 15 residues long.